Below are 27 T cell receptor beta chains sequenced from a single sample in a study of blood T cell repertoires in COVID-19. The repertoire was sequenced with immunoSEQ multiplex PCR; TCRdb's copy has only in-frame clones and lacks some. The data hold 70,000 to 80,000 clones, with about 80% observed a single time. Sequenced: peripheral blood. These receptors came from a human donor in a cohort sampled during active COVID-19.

CDR3 DNA sequence: TGTGCCAGCAGTTTTTACATGAACACTGAAGCTTTCTTT. Translated, it gives CASSFYMNTEAFF. J is TRBJ1-1 and V is TRBV12-3 or TRBV12-4; D not certain. The CDR3 has 13 amino acids. Trimming cost V 3 bases and J 0 bases, with 5 bases left between them.

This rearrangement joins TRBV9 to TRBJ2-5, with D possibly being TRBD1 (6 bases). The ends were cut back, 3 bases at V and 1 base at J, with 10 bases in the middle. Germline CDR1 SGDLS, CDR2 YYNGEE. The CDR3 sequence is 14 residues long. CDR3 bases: TGTGCCAGCAGCGCGAGAGGGGGCCAAGAGACCCAGTACTTC. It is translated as CASSARGGQETQYF.

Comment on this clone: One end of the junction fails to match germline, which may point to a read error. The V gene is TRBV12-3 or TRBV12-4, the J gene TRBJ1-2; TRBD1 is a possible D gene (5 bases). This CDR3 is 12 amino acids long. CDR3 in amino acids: CASSLGQGLGPF. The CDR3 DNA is TGTGCCAGCAGTTTGGGCCAGGGTCTCGGTCCCTTC.

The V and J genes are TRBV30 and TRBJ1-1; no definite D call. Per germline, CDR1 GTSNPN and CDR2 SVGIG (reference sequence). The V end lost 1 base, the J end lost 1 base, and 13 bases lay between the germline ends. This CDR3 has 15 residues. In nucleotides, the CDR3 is TGTGCCTGGAGTGGCTTTGGAGGACCGAACACTGAAGCTTTCTTT. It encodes CAWSGFGGPNTEAFF.

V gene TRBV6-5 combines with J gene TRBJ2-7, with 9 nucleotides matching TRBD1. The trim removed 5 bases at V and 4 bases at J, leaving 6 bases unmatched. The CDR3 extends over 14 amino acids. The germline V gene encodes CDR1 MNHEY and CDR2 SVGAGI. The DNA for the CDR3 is TGTGCCAGCAGTAGACCGGGACAGGGTTACGAGCAGTACTTC. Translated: CASSRPGQGYEQYF.

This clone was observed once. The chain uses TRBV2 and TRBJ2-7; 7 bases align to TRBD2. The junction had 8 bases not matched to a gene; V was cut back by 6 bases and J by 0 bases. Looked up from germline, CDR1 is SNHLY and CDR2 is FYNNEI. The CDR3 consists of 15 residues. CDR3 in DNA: TGTGCCAGCAGGTTGAGCGGGGAAAACTCCTACGAGCAGTACTTC. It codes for CASRLSGENSYEQYF.

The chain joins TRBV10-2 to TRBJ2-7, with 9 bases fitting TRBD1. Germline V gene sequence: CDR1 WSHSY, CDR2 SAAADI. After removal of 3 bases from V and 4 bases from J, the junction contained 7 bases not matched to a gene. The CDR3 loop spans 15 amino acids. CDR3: CASSDHRDRAYEQYF. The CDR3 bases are TGCGCCAGCAGTGACCACCGGGACAGGGCGTACGAGCAGTACTTC.

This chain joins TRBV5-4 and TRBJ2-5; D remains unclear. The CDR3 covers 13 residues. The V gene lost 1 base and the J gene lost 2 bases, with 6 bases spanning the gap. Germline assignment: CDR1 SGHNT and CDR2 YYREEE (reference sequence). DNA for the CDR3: TGTGCCAGCAGCTTGAAGCTGCAAGAGACCCAGTACTTC. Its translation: CASSLKLQETQYF.

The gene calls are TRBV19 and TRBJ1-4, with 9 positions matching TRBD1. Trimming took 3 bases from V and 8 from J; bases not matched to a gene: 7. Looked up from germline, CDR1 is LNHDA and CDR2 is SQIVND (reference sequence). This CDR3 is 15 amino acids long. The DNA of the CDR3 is TGTGCCAGTAGTATTTACGGGACAGGGCGAGAAAAACTGTTTTTT. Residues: CASSIYGTGREKLFF.

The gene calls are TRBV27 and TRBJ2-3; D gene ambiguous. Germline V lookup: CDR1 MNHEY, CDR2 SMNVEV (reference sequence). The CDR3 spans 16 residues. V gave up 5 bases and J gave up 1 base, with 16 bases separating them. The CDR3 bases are TGTGCCAGCAGTACCCAATTAGGTGGGCGCACAGATACGCAGTATTTT. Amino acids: CASSTQLGGRTDTQYF.

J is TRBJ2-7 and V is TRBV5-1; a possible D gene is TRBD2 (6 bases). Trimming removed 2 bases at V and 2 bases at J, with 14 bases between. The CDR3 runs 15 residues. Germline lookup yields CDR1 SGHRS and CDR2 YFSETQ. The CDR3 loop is CASSFEGGATYEQYF. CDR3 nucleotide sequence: TGCGCCAGCAGCTTTGAAGGCGGGGCGACCTACGAGCAGTACTTC. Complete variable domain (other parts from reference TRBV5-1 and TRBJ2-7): KAGVTQTPRYLIKTRGQQVTLSCSPISGHRSVSWYQQTPGQGLQFLFEYFSETQRNKGNFPGRFSGRQFSNSRSEMNVSTLELGDSALYLCASSFEGGATYEQYFGPGTRLTVT.

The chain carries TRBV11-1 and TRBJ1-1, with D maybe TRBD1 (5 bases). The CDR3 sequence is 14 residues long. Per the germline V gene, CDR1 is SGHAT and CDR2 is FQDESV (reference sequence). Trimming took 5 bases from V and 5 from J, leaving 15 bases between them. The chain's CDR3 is CASSLLGGRTEAFF. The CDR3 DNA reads TGTGCCAGCAGCCTTTTGGGGGGGAGGACTGAAGCTTTCTTT.

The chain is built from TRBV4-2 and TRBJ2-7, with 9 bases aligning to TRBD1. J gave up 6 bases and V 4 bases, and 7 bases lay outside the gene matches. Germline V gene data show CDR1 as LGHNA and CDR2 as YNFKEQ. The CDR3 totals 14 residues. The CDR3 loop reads CASSLRTGATEQYF. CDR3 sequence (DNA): TGTGCCAGCAGCCTCCGGACAGGGGCTACCGAGCAGTACTTC.

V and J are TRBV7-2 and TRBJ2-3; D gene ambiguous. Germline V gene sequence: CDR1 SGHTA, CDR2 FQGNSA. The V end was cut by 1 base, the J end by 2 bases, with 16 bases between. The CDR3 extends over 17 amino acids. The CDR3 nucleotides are TGTGCCAGCAGCTTAGAGGCGTATCTGGGCCTCACAGATACGCAGTATTTT. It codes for CASSLEAYLGLTDTQYF.

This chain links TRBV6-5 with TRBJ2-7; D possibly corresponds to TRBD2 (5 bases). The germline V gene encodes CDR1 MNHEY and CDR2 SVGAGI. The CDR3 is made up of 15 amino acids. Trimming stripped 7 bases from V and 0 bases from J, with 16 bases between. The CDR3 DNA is TGTGCCAGCACCCGAGGGTCTCCTAACTCCTACGAGCAGTACTTC. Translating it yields CASTRGSPNSYEQYF.

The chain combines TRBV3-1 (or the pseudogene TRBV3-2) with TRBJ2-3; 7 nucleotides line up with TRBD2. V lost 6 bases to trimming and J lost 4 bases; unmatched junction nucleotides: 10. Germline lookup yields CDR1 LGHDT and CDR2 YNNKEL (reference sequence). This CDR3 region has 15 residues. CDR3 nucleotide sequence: TGTGCCAGCAGTCCGACGGCGGGAGTTGCAGATACGCAGTATTTT. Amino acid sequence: CASSPTAGVADTQYF.

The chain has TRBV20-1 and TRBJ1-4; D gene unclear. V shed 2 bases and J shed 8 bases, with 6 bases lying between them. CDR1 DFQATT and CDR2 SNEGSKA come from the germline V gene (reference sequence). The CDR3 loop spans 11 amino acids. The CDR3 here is CSARLGEKLFF. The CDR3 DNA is TGCAGTGCTAGACTGGGCGAAAAACTGTTTTTT.

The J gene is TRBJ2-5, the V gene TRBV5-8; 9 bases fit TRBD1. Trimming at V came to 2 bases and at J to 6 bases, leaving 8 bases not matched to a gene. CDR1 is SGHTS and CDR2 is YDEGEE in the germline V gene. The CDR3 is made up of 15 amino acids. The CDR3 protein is CASSFFGTGLKTQYF. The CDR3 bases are TGTGCCAGCAGCTTCTTCGGGACAGGGTTGAAGACCCAGTACTTC.

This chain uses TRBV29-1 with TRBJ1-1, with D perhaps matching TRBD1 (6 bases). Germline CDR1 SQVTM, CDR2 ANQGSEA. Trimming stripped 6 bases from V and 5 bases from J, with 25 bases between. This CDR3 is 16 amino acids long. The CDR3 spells CSVPRAPLRGGTEAFF. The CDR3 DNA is TGCAGCGTCCCTCGGGCTCCCCTGAGGGGGGGGACTGAAGCTTTCTTT. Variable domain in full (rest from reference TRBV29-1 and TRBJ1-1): SAVISQKPSRDICQRGTSLTIQCQVDSQVTMMFWYRQQPGQSLTLIATANQGSEATYESGFVIDKFPISRPNLTFSTLTVSNMSPEDSSIYLCSVPRAPLRGGTEAFFGQGTRLTVV.

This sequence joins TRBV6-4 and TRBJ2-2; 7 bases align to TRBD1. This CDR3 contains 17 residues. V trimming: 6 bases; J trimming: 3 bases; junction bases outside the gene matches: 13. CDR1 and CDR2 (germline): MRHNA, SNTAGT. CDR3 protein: CASRDRCDLEDTGELFF. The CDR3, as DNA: TGTGCCAGCAGGGACAGGTGTGACTTAGAGGACACCGGGGAGCTGTTTTTT.

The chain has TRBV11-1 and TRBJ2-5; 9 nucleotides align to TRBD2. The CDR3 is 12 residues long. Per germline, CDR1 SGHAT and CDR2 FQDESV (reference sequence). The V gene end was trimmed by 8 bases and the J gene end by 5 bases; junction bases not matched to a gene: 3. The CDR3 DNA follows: TGTGCCAGCCAGCGGGAGGTCGAGACCCAGTACTTC. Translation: CASQREVETQYF.

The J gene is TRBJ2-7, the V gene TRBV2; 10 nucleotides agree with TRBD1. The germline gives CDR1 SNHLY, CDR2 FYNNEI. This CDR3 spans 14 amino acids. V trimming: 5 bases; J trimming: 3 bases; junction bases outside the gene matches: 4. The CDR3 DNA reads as TGTGCCAGCAGTCCGGGACAGGGGATCTACGAGCAGTACTTC. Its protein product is CASSPGQGIYEQYF.

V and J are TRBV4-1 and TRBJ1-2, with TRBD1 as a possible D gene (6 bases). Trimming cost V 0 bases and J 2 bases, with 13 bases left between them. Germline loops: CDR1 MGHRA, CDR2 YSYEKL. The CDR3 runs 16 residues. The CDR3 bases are TGCGCCAGCAGCCAAGATGGAGACAGGACCAACTATGGCTACACCTTC. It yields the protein CASSQDGDRTNYGYTF.

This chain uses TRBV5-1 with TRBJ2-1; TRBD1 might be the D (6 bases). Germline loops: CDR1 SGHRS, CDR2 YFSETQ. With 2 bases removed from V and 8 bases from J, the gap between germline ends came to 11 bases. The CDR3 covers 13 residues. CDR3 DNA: TGCGCCAGCAGCTTTAGGGGGTTGGATGAGCAGTTCTTC. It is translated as CASSFRGLDEQFF.

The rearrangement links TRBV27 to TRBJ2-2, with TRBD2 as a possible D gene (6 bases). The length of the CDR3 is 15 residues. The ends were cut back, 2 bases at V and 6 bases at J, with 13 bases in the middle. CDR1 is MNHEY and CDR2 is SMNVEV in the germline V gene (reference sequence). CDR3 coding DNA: TGTGCCAGCAGTTTACCCCCCGCGGGATCCGGGGAGCTGTTTTTT. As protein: CASSLPPAGSGELFF.

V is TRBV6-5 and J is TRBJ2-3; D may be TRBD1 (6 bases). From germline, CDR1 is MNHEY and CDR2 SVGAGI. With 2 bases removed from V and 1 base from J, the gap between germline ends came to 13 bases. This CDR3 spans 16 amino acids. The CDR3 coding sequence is TGTGCCAGCAGTTACCAACAGGGAGACGGCACAGATACGCAGTATTTT. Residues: CASSYQQGDGTDTQYF.

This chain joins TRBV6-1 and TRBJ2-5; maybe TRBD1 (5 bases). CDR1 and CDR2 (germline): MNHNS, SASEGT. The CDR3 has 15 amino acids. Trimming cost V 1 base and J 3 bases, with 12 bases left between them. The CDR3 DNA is TGTGCCAGCAGTGAAGTGGACGGACAAGAAGAGACCCAGTACTTC. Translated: CASSEVDGQEETQYF.